This T cell receptor (beta chain) stems from a study of OX40 agonist ivuxolimab in advanced cancers. As for the study in general: Participants could have had prior anti-PD-1, anti-PD-L1 or anti-CTLA-4 therapy, and approximately 40% had some.

Sequencing used immunoSEQ multiplex PCR; TCRdb keeps in-frame clones, though not all of them. The data show around 22,000 clones, roughly 90% seen once. The germline V and J ends were trimmed by 1 base and 0 bases, with 0 bases remaining between them. The CDR3 contains 13 residues. From germline, CDR1 is PRHDT and CDR2 FYEKMQ (reference sequence). No patient had autoimmune disease or received systemic immunosuppression. The sequencing here drew on CD4+ or CD8+ T cells sorted from blood, taken in a trial of the OX40 agonist ivuxolimab. The rearrangement links TRBV13 to TRBJ2-2; D is unresolved. The receptor was derived from an adult with an advanced solid tumor such as melanoma, head and neck, liver or kidney cancer. CDR3 coding DNA: TGTGCCAGCAGCTTAGCGAACACCGGGGAGCTGTTTTTT. Its protein is CASSLANTGELFF.